A selection of T cell receptor beta chains follows, all from one sample in a study of technical replicates of blood from several donors. The assay was immunoSEQ multiplex PCR, and TCRdb's table has in-frame clones only and misses some. The sample carries around 83,000 clones, approximately 90% recorded once. The sequencing input was T cells isolated from PBMCs. The receptor set was obtained from a human donor in good health. The CDR3 runs from the conserved cysteine through the conserved F or W. The order of the fields is J gene, clone size, V gene, D gene, CDR3 DNA, CDR3 protein. A D gene is named only where the DNA matches it firmly. Clone size is shown for a subset of rows, as once, few, many or a class of expanded clone.

TRBJ1-2,.,TRBV18,TRBD1,TGTGCCAGCTCACCAGGACAGGTTAACTATGGCTACACCTTC,CASSPGQVNYGYTF
TRBJ2-7,.,TRBV10-3,.,TGTGCCATCAGTGGCGGGACTTTTGGTTCCGAGCAGTACTTC,CAISGGTFGSEQYF
TRBJ2-3,.,TRBV6-1,.,TGTGCCAGCAGTGAGACAGGCGCGGGCACAGATACGCAGTATTTT,CASSETGAGTDTQYF
TRBJ1-5,.,TRBV30,TRBD1,TGTGCCTGGAGGGCCGGGACAGGGGGCAATCAGCCCCAGCATTTT,CAWRAGTGGNQPQHF
TRBJ1-4,.,TRBV2,TRBD1,TGTGCCAGCGACAGGGGGAGGTCCCAACTGTTTTTT,CASDRGRSQLFF
TRBJ2-3,.,TRBV5-8,TRBD2,TGTGCCAGCATACTCCCGGGGGGAGCTAGCACAGATACGCAGTATTTT,CASILPGGASTDTQYF
TRBJ1-5,once,TRBV27,.,TGTGCCAGCAGTCTACGGTCAAATCAGCCCCAGCATTTT,CASSLRSNQPQHF
TRBJ2-1,once,TRBV5-8,.,TGTGCCAGCAGCTTCAAAGCGACCTACAATGAGCAGTTCTTC,CASSFKATYNEQFF
TRBJ2-1,.,TRBV11-2,TRBD2,TGTGCCAGCAGCTTAGGACTCCGGGGGGGCCTGGACAATGAGCAGTTCTTC,CASSLGLRGGLDNEQFF
TRBJ2-7,.,TRBV4-2,.,TGTGCCAGCAGCCGCCAGGAGCAGGGGCTCTACGAGCAGTACTTC,CASSRQEQGLYEQYF
TRBJ2-7,.,TRBV10-3,TRBD1,TGTGCCACTTCTCGACAGGGGCACAACGAGCAGTACTTC,CATSRQGHNEQYF
TRBJ1-2,.,TRBV29-1,TRBD1,TGCAGCGTAAAAAAAGGGGGCTCAGGCTATGGCTACACCTTC,CSVKKGGSGYGYTF
TRBJ2-3,.,TRBV28,TRBD1,TGTGCCAGCAGTTTGGACAGGGGAGACGGGATTTTGGATACGCAGTATTTT,CASSLDRGDGILDTQYF
TRBJ2-7,.,TRBV9,.,TGTGCCAGCAGCGTAGGGCAGTCCTACGAGCAGTACTTC,CASSVGQSYEQYF
TRBJ2-3,.,TRBV28,.,TGTGCCAGCAGTTCCCGCGGGGAGTCGCCCACAGATACGCAGTATTTT,CASSSRGESPTDTQYF
TRBJ1-2,.,TRBV6-6,.,TGTGCCAGCAAGAGCGTAAGGACTAACTATGGCTACACCTTC,CASKSVRTNYGYTF
TRBJ1-1,.,TRBV19,.,TGTGCCAGTAGTACCGAAGGGACACCGAACACTGAAGCTTTCTTT,CASSTEGTPNTEAFF
TRBJ2-3,.,TRBV13,TRBD2,TGTGCCAGCAGCTCGACTAGCGGGGGGTATACGCAGTATTTT,CASSSTSGGYTQYF
TRBJ1-1,.,TRBV11-2,.,TGTGCCAGCAGCCCTACGAACACTGAAGCTTTCTTT,CASSPTNTEAFF
TRBJ1-2,.,TRBV2,TRBD1,TGTGCCAGCAGTCCGGACAGGGAGCACGGCTACACCTTC,CASSPDREHGYTF
TRBJ1-3,.,TRBV11-2,.,TGTGCCAGCAGCCCACCTCAGGGGAGCTCTGGAAACACCATATATTTT,CASSPPQGSSGNTIYF
TRBJ1-1,few,TRBV4-1,.,TGCGCCAGCAGCCCCACAGGGAACACTGAAGCTTTCTTT,CASSPTGNTEAFF
TRBJ2-3,.,TRBV27,TRBD1,TGTGCCAGCAGTTTACAGACAGGGTTTGGAGATACGCAGTATTTT,CASSLQTGFGDTQYF
TRBJ1-4,.,TRBV5-1,TRBD1,TGCGCCAGCAGCGGGCGGGACAGGGGGGATGAAAAACTGTTTTTT,CASSGRDRGDEKLFF
TRBJ2-1,.,TRBV5-4,.,TGTGCCAGCAGCTTGACTGAGATATCCTACAATGAGCAGTTCTTC,CASSLTEISYNEQFF
TRBJ1-2,.,TRBV2,.,TGTGCCAGCAGTTACGGCGGCGGGTCTAACTATGGCTACACCTTC,CASSYGGGSNYGYTF
TRBJ2-4,.,TRBV12-5,TRBD1,TGTGCTAGTGGTTTTTTTTATCAGGGACAGTTGGAAAACATTCAGTACTTC,CASGFFYQGQLENIQYF
TRBJ2-1,.,TRBV19,TRBD2,TGTGCCAGTAGTATAGGGAGGACTAGCGGATACAATGAGCAGTTCTTC,CASSIGRTSGYNEQFF
TRBJ1-6,.,TRBV5-5,.,TGTGCCAGCAGCCCGACAGTGAAAAGGGACTCCTATAATTCACCCCTCCACTTT,CASSPTVKRDSYNSPLHF
TRBJ2-7,.,TRBV5-1,TRBD1,TGCGCCAGCAATGACGCCGGGACAGCCTCCTACGAGCAGTACTTC,CASNDAGTASYEQYF
TRBJ2-3,.,TRBV5-4,.,TGTGCCAGCAGCGACACCGCAGGGGTTACGCAGTATTTT,CASSDTAGVTQYF
TRBJ2-1,.,TRBV4-1,TRBD2,TGCGCCAGCAGCCAATACCTAGCGGGGGGGCGGTACAATGAGCAGTTCTTC,CASSQYLAGGRYNEQFF
TRBJ2-1,once,TRBV15,TRBD2,TGTGCCACCAGCGGGGGATCCGGGACTAGCGGGAGGAATGAGCAGTTCTTC,CATSGGSGTSGRNEQFF
TRBJ1-1,.,TRBV5-1,TRBD1,TGCGCCAGCAGACAACAGGGGGCGATGAACACTGAAGCTTTCTTT,CASRQQGAMNTEAFF
TRBJ2-4,once,TRBV19,.,TGTGCCAGTAGTATAGGTGGCGGTAGCGGTCTAGCCAAAAACATTCAGTACTTC,CASSIGGGSGLAKNIQYF
TRBJ2-1,.,TRBV10-3,.,TGTGCCATCAGAGCAAAGGACACCTCGGACAGGAGGGGCAATGAGCAGTTCTTC,CAIRAKDTSDRRGNEQFF
TRBJ1-2,.,TRBV25-1,.,TGTGCCAGTGGAGACTCCGTTAACTATGGCTACACCTTC,CASGDSVNYGYTF
TRBJ1-2,.,TRBV5-8,TRBD1,TGTGCCAGCAGACACGACAGGGACCCCTATGGCTACACCTTC,CASRHDRDPYGYTF
TRBJ1-2,.,TRBV7-2,.,TGTGCCAGCAGCCCACAGGGCCCCTATGGCTACACCTTC,CASSPQGPYGYTF
TRBJ2-4,.,TRBV6-1,.,TGTGCCAGCAGTGACGAAGGGGCAGGGGCCAAAAACATTCAGTACTTC,CASSDEGAGAKNIQYF
TRBJ1-4,.,TRBV11-2,.,TGTGCCAGCAGCTCCACAGGAAGTTTAAATGAAAAACTGTTTTTT,CASSSTGSLNEKLFF
TRBJ2-7,.,TRBV7-9,.,TGTGCCAGCAGCTTAGCGCGCGAGCAGTACTTC,CASSLAREQYF
TRBJ2-1,.,TRBV14,TRBD1,TGTGCCAGCAGCAAGACAGGGGCTCTAAGCTCCTACAATGAGCAGTTCTTC,CASSKTGALSSYNEQFF
TRBJ2-2,.,TRBV6-6,.,TGTGCCAGCAGTTACTCAGAGTTTGTCGGGGAGCTGTTTTTT,CASSYSEFVGELFF
TRBJ1-1,.,TRBV28,.,TGTGCCAGCAGTGCCGGGTCGGCGGGACGGGGTGAAGCTTTCTTT,CASSAGSAGRGEAFF
TRBJ2-7,.,TRBV6-4,.,TGTGCCAGCAGTGAGGGGCGTTTGAGTGGGCACGAGCAGTACTTC,CASSEGRLSGHEQYF
TRBJ2-3,once,TRBV7-2,TRBD2,TGTGCCAGCAGCTCTACCTGGACTAGCGGGGGGGCCCATACGCAGTATTTT,CASSSTWTSGGAHTQYF
TRBJ1-3,.,TRBV7-9,.,TGTGCCAGCAGCCGCAGGGCATTGGGCACAGGGAGAGGAAACACCATATATTTT,CASSRRALGTGRGNTIYF
TRBJ2-6,.,TRBV30,.,TGTGCCTGGAGTGGGCGGGGCTCTGGGGCCAACGTCCTGACTTTC,CAWSGRGSGANVLTF
TRBJ2-2,.,TRBV10-1,.,TGCGCCAGCAGTGAGTCGTCCCGGGGGAACACCGGGGAGCTGTTTTTT,CASSESSRGNTGELFF